A single sample gave rise to the 3 T cell receptor beta chains below, sequenced in a study of T cell changes during pregnancy in multiple sclerosis. Assay: immunoSEQ multiplex PCR; the TCRdb copy retains only in-frame clones and omits some. Among about 75,000 clones listed, around 94% were seen once. This material consisted of CD4+ T cells from peripheral blood mononuclear cells, taken after pregnancy. The origin of the receptors is a female donor with multiple sclerosis, enrolled in a pregnancy study.

The chain couples TRBV19 to TRBJ2-1; 10 bases agree with TRBD2. V lost 5 bases and J lost 13; bases outside the gene matches: 14. This CDR3 has 15 residues. Germline values: CDR1 LNHDA, CDR2 SQIVND (reference sequence). The CDR3 reads CASSPTQAGGPIQFF. In DNA, the CDR3 is TGTGCCAGTAGTCCAACCCAAGCGGGAGGGCCTATACAGTTCTTC.

V is TRBV7-9 and J is TRBJ2-3, with a weak D call TRBD2 (5 bases). This CDR3 is built from 12 residues. Germline CDR1 SEHNR, CDR2 FQNEAQ (reference sequence). V was shortened by 7 bases and J by 6 bases, with 11 bases between the two germline ends. This CDR3 reads CASNREGDTQYF. CDR3 DNA: TGTGCCAGCAACCGGGAAGGGGATACGCAGTATTTT.

This clone was observed a few times. An end of the junction differs from the germline gene, which may be a read error. V is TRBV7-7 and J is TRBJ2-1; 14 bases line up with TRBD2. Germline CDR1 is SSHAT and CDR2 is FNYEAQ (reference sequence). The CDR3 loop spans 15 amino acids. Here the CDR3 reads CASSSSGLAGDEQFF. The DNA of the CDR3 is TGTGCTAGCAGCTCGTCGGGACTAGCGGGAGATGAGCAGTTCTTC. The full variable domain, its missing parts supplied by reference TRBV7-7 and TRBJ2-1, is GAGVSQSPRYKVTKRGQDVTLRCDPISSHATLYWYQQALGQGPEFLTYFNYEAQPDKSGLPSDRFSAERPEGSISTLTIQRTEQRDSAMYRCASSSSGLAGDEQFFGPGTRLTVL.